This T cell receptor (beta chain) was profiled in a study of tumor and adjacent non-tumor tissue in lung cancer. Study at large: Patients comprised roughly 12 adenocarcinoma, a couple of squamous cell carcinoma and 1 small cell lung cancer.

TCRbeta libraries were built with three rounds of nested PCR, modified from ARM-PCR. MiXCR, run by TCRdb on the multiplex PCR reads, gives a single entry per CDR3 protein. The sample comprises about 68,000 distinct CDR3 sequences, about 60% of which are singletons, and 20% to 25% rests with the top ten. Regarding the study as a whole: Tumor tissue had significantly higher TCR diversity than normal lung. Top 100 clones took a larger repertoire share in normal lung.

No cell sorting was done before RNA was extracted from the tissue. Newly diagnosed lung cancer patients had thoracic surgery in China, August–late 2014, without prior chemotherapy. Note on this clonotype: No antigen is known for it. The junction differs from germline at one of its ends, possibly a read error.

This sequence originates from a man aged 50 to 60 with non-small cell lung cancer. Sequenced: lung tumor tissue.

The DNA for the CDR3 is TGTGCCAGCAGCTTTCCCGGGACCGCGGGGGAGACTCAGTACTTC. Protein: CASSFPGTAGETQYF. The chain links TRBV7-2 to TRBJ2-5, with TRBD2 matching 7 bases. CDR3 size: 15 residues. In germline, CDR1 is SGHTA, CDR2 FQGNSA.